This T cell receptor (beta chain) was sequenced during a study of cytomegalovirus exposure and HLA in healthy donors. V lost 4 bases and J lost 0; bases outside the gene matches: 4. CDR3 size: 16 residues. CDR1 is MRHNA and CDR2 is SNTAGT in the germline V gene. This clone has a handful of counts. PCR primers comprised 60 Vbeta and 13 Jbeta primers. Generated by immunoSEQ multiplex PCR, the TCRdb table keeps only in-frame clones and is missing some. The table records approximately 110,000 clones, 80% to 85% of them present only once. The receptor comes from a man aged 25-40 years in good health and CMV-seropositive. The gene calls are TRBV6-4 and TRBJ2-1, with 9 bases fitting TRBD2. The sample was PBMCs. The CDR3 reads CASSVLAGVSYNEQFF. The CDR3 region has the DNA TGTGCCAGCAGTGTCTTAGCGGGGGTCTCCTACAATGAGCAGTTCTTC.